The next 15 T cell receptor beta chains were all read from a single sample in a study of CD8 T cells in Susac syndrome. With random hexamers, reverse transcription was performed on about 0.45 to 1 ug of RNA. Each CDR3 protein gets one entry after TCRdb re-called the immunoSEQ multiplex PCR reads with MiXCR. The sample records about 130,000 distinct CDR3 sequences, approximately 95% being singletons. The specimen was CD8+ T cells from PBMCs. Source of these receptors: a human donor with Susac syndrome.

The rearrangement uses TRBV18 and TRBJ2-7; maybe TRBD1 (6 bases). The V end was cut by 3 bases, the J end by 3 bases, with 24 bases between. This CDR3 is built from 18 residues. The germline V gene encodes CDR1 KGHSH and CDR2 LQKENI. The CDR3 region has the DNA TGTGCCAGCTCACCTTCCCACAGGGAGTCTTATGAATTCTACGAGCAGTACTTC. Amino acids: CASSPSHRESYEFYEQYF.

The chain uses TRBV19 and TRBJ2-7; D is ambiguous. CDR1 is LNHDA and CDR2 is SQIVND in the germline V gene (reference sequence). With 5 bases removed from V and 0 bases from J, the gap between germline ends came to 11 bases. This CDR3 spans 14 amino acids. CDR3 sequence: CASSPRVGSYEQYF. The CDR3 nucleotides are TGTGCCAGTAGTCCCCGGGTGGGCTCCTACGAGCAGTACTTC.

V usage is TRBV12-3 or TRBV12-4 and J usage is TRBJ2-7; D is unclear. Between the trimmed V and J ends, which lost 6 bases and 3 bases, there was a span of 9 bases. CDR3 size: 12 residues. The CDR3 coding sequence is TGTGCCAGCAGCCGGACCCGCTACGAGCAGTACTTC. Translated: CASSRTRYEQYF.

This clonotype was seen once. This sequence joins TRBV9 and TRBJ2-2, with TRBD2 identical over 8 bases. Germline lookup yields CDR1 SGDLS and CDR2 YYNGEE. Trimming removed 3 bases from V and 7 bases from J; junction bases left unmatched: 8. The CDR3 runs to 15 residues. The CDR3 loop reads CASSGSTSDGGELFF. CDR3 nucleotide sequence: TGTGCCAGCAGCGGGTCGACTAGCGATGGCGGGGAGCTGTTTTTT.

The rearrangement uses TRBV12-3 or TRBV12-4 and TRBJ1-1, with a possible D match to TRBD1 (6 bases). This CDR3 has 13 amino acids. The V end was cut by 6 bases, the J end by 0 bases, with 8 bases between. The CDR3 DNA is TGTGCCAGCAGGAGACAGGTGAACACTGAAGCTTTCTTT. Translated, it gives CASRRQVNTEAFF.

The chain combines TRBV2 with TRBJ1-5, with 9 bases identical to TRBD1. V was clipped by 6 bases and J by 4 bases; unmatched bases: 7. Germline-derived CDR1 and CDR2 are SNHLY and FYNNEI. CDR3 length: 15 residues. The CDR3 spells CASSGTGGGNQPQHF. DNA of the CDR3: TGTGCCAGCAGCGGAACAGGGGGCGGGAATCAGCCCCAGCATTTT.

The chain joins TRBV28 to TRBJ2-3, with a weak D call TRBD1 (6 bases). The CDR3 is made up of 17 amino acids. Trimming removed 5 bases from V and 0 bases from J, with 18 bases in between. CDR1 MDHEN and CDR2 SYDVKM come from the germline V gene. CDR3 protein: CASSDTTGGASTDTQYF. The CDR3 DNA reads TGTGCCAGCAGTGATACGACAGGCGGTGCGAGCACAGATACGCAGTATTTT.

This rearrangement joins TRBV9 to TRBJ2-2, with D unresolved. The CDR3 has 16 residues. Trimming shortened V by 0 bases and J by 7 bases, and 16 bases separated the two germline ends. CDR1 SGDLS and CDR2 YYNGEE come from the germline V gene. Here the CDR3 reads CASSVVGSRSVGELFF. DNA of the CDR3: TGTGCCAGCAGCGTAGTAGGGTCTAGGTCGGTCGGGGAGCTGTTTTTT.

The chain is built from TRBV5-1 and TRBJ1-5, with no clear D. Germline-derived CDR1 and CDR2 are SGHRS and YFSETQ. Trimming took off 0 bases at V and 9 bases at J, with 10 bases between the two ends. The CDR3 consists of 13 residues. The chain's CDR3 is CASSLATEGPQHF. The CDR3 region has the DNA TGCGCCAGCAGCTTGGCCACGGAAGGGCCCCAGCATTTT.

The chain combines TRBV2 with TRBJ2-3; D not resolved. V lost 0 bases and J lost 2, with 3 bases in between. Germline values: CDR1 SNHLY, CDR2 FYNNEI. CDR3 length: 13 residues. Here the CDR3 reads CASSEAATDTQYF. CDR3 DNA: TGTGCCAGCAGTGAAGCAGCCACAGATACGCAGTATTTT.

This clonotype was detected once. This chain connects TRBV10-2 to TRBJ1-1; D remains unclear. Germline V gives CDR1 WSHSY, CDR2 SAAADI. Trimming shortened V by 2 bases and J by 4 bases, and 5 bases separated the two germline ends. CDR3 length: 12 residues. CDR3 loop: CASSERGTEAFF. CDR3 in DNA: TGCGCCAGCAGTGAGCGGGGCACTGAAGCTTTCTTT.

The chain recombines TRBV5-1 with TRBJ1-1, with 10 positions matching TRBD1. V dropped 3 bases and J dropped 2; count of bases not matched to a gene: 4. The CDR3 consists of 15 residues. Germline lookup yields CDR1 SGHRS and CDR2 YFSETQ. The CDR3 coding sequence is TGCGCCAGCAGCTGGACAGGGGGGGTAAACACTGAAGCTTTCTTT. It codes for CASSWTGGVNTEAFF. Variable domain in full (rest from reference TRBV5-1 and TRBJ1-1): KAGVTQTPRYLIKTRGQQVTLSCSPISGHRSVSWYQQTPGQGLQFLFEYFSETQRNKGNFPGRFSGRQFSNSRSEMNVSTLELGDSALYLCASSWTGGVNTEAFFGQGTRLTVV.

The V gene is TRBV2, the J gene TRBJ2-7; tentatively, D is TRBD2 (5 bases). This CDR3 is 13 amino acids long. V was shortened by 7 bases and J by 6 bases, with 16 bases between the two germline ends. The germline gives CDR1 SNHLY, CDR2 FYNNEI. The CDR3 nucleotides are TGTGCCAGCACAATACCCCGGACTGCCGAGCAGTACTTC. Protein: CASTIPRTAEQYF.

The V and J genes are TRBV28 and TRBJ2-7; D is ambiguous. The CDR3 is 13 residues long. Germline assignment: CDR1 MDHEN and CDR2 SYDVKM. The V end lost 3 bases, the J end lost 6 bases, and 12 bases lay between the germline ends. This CDR3 reads CASSLVQATEQYF. The CDR3 DNA follows: TGTGCCAGCAGTTTGGTGCAGGCTACCGAGCAGTACTTC. Variable domain in full (rest from reference TRBV28 and TRBJ2-7): DVKVTQSSRYLVKRTGEKVFLECVQDMDHENMFWYRQDPGLGLRLIYFSYDVKMKEKGDIPEGYSVSREKKERFSLILESASTNQTSMYLCASSLVQATEQYFGPGTRLTVT.

This chain joins TRBV27 and TRBJ1-1, with D perhaps TRBD1 (6 bases). Germline assignment: CDR1 MNHEY and CDR2 SMNVEV (reference sequence). Trimming left V 7 bases short and J 5 bases short, with 17 bases between. CDR3 length: 14 residues. CDR3 in DNA: TGTGCCAGCACCCCACTGGGGGCCCCAACTGAAGCTTTCTTT. Translating it yields CASTPLGAPTEAFF.